What follows are 27 T cell receptor beta chains derived from one specimen sequenced in a study of molecular identifiers for immune sequencing clone quantification (dated by TCRdb to about 2018). Receptors were amplified or captured by PCR. Instrument used: NextSeq 500. The raw public data were reprocessed by TCRdb itself: fastp quality trimming at Q25, MiXCR clonotype calling, in-frame beta chains only. Every CDR3 protein is listed once, alongside the most common genes and DNA of its rows. The sample table holds about half a million distinct CDR3 sequences, of which less than 30% were seen once. The top ten clones comprise under 0.8% of the sample. Source material: naive CD8+ T cells from blood, with Jurkat cell RNA spiked in. The cell subset or site label on this specimen signifies: FACS-sorted CD8+CD4-CCR7+CD45RA+ naive T cells. These receptors came from a human donor in good health. Some libraries in this study had Jurkat cell RNA spiked in.

This clonotype was observed many times. The gene calls are TRBV5-1 and TRBJ2-1; TRBD2 aligns across 9 bases. The junction had 13 bases not matched to a gene; V was cut back by 0 bases and J by 9 bases. CDR3 size: 17 residues. From germline, CDR1 is SGHRS and CDR2 YFSETQ. CDR3 sequence: CASSLGGGGAQDGEQFF. In DNA, the CDR3 is TGCGCCAGCAGCTTGGGCGGCGGGGGGGCCCAGGATGGTGAGCAGTTCTTC.

This clonotype was found many times. The chain employs TRBV5-1 and TRBJ2-7; 7 bases align to TRBD2. CDR3 length equals 15 residues. Unmatched junction bases numbered 9, after V lost 1 base and J lost 5 bases. Germline V gene sequence: CDR1 SGHRS, CDR2 YFSETQ. The DNA of the CDR3 is TGCGCCAGCAGCTTGTCCGGCCAGCGGGGTGACGAGCAGTACTTC. The encoded protein is CASSLSGQRGDEQYF.

On this clonotype: Compared with germline, one end of the junction differs, possibly owing to a read error. The rearrangement joins TRBV29-1 to TRBJ1-1; D uncertain. The CDR3 is made up of 13 amino acids. In germline, CDR1 is SQVTM, CDR2 ANQGSEA. This chain's CDR3 is CSVGRWVPPDAFF. CDR3 bases: TGCAGCGTAGGCAGGTGGGTGCCCCCTGACGCTTTCTTT.

This chain links TRBV4-1 with TRBJ1-1, with D unclear. This CDR3 region has 15 residues. V lost 4 bases, J lost 0 bases, and 12 bases lay in between. CDR1 and CDR2 from the germline V gene are MGHRA and YSYEKL. The CDR3 sequence: CASSPGPYMNTEAFF. CDR3 DNA sequence: TGCGCCAGCAGCCCAGGTCCTTATATGAACACTGAAGCTTTCTTT.

The J gene is TRBJ1-5, the V gene TRBV19; a possible D gene is TRBD1 (5 bases). Germline-derived CDR1 and CDR2 are LNHDA and SQIVND (reference sequence). This CDR3 contains 15 residues. V dropped 6 bases and J dropped 9 bases, with 21 bases sitting between them. The DNA of the CDR3 is TGTGCCAGTAGATTAGGGTCGAGGGACGGTCCGCCCCAGCATTTT. Translating it yields CASRLGSRDGPPQHF.

This clonotype turned up a few times. V gene TRBV30 combines with J gene TRBJ1-1, with a tentative D call TRBD1 (6 bases). Germline CDR1 GTSNPN, CDR2 SVGIG (reference sequence). V lost 1 base and J 6 bases, leaving 9 bases between the germline ends. The CDR3 runs 12 residues. The CDR3 loop reads CAWSAGASEAFF. The CDR3 DNA is TGTGCCTGGAGTGCGGGGGCCTCTGAAGCTTTCTTT.

As concerns this clonotype: One base away lies a much larger clone, so this may be a sequencing read error. J is TRBJ2-5 and V is TRBV27; D is unclear. The germline V gene has CDR1 MNHEY and CDR2 SMNVEV (reference sequence). The CDR3 contains 13 residues. CDR3 sequence (DNA): TGTGCCAGCAGTTTAACCTCCCAAGCGACCCAGTACTTC. It specifies CASSLTSQATQYF.

Many counts were recorded for this clonotype. This sequence joins TRBV7-2 and TRBJ2-7; TRBD2 is a possible D gene (6 bases). Trimming removed 3 bases at V and 2 bases at J, with 8 bases between. CDR1 and CDR2 from the germline V gene are SGHTA and FQGNSA. This CDR3 has 13 amino acids. The CDR3 here is CASSFGGAYEQYF. The CDR3, as DNA: TGTGCCAGCAGCTTCGGCGGGGCCTACGAGCAGTACTTC.

The V call is TRBV27, the J call TRBJ2-2, with D possibly called TRBD1 or TRBD2 (6 bases each). This CDR3 region has 17 residues. Per germline, CDR1 MNHEY and CDR2 SMNVEV (reference sequence). Trimming removed 4 bases at V and 0 bases at J, with 15 bases between. The CDR3, as DNA: TGTGCCAGCAGTTCCTTGACAGGACTATCGAACACCGGGGAGCTGTTTTTT. Translating it yields CASSSLTGLSNTGELFF.

This clonotype showed up many times. The chain links TRBV6-1 to TRBJ1-2; D is undetermined. This CDR3 spans 15 amino acids. Germline values: CDR1 MNHNS, CDR2 SASEGT. Trimming stripped 0 bases from V and 4 bases from J, with 12 bases between. The CDR3 sequence is CASSEALYGSYGYTF. CDR3 coding DNA: TGTGCCAGCAGTGAAGCGCTATATGGAAGCTATGGCTACACCTTC.

This clonotype has just a few counts. The V gene is TRBV7-9, the J gene TRBJ1-2; 7 bases line up with TRBD1. This CDR3 has 14 residues. CDR1 is SEHNR, CDR2 FQNEAQ, per germline (reference sequence). Trimming removed 4 bases from V and 9 bases from J; junction bases left unmatched: 11. The CDR3: CASSSTRDSVSYTF. The CDR3 DNA follows: TGTGCCAGCAGCTCCACCCGGGACAGCGTCAGCTACACCTTC.

In its sample, this clonotype was seen a few times. CDR3 residues: CASSLKGSSSPLHF. Here the CDR3 DNA reads TGTGCCAGCAGTTTAAAGGGAAGCAGCTCACCCCTCCACTTT. The rearrangement joins TRBV27 to TRBJ1-6; D unresolved. CDR3 size: 14 residues. Germline loops: CDR1 MNHEY, CDR2 SMNVEV (reference sequence). V was shortened by 2 bases and J by 10 bases, with 12 bases between the two germline ends.

This clonotype was observed at least ten times. The V call is TRBV4-2, the J call TRBJ1-2, with 10 bases aligning to TRBD1. CDR1 LGHNA and CDR2 YNFKEQ come from the germline V gene. V lost 1 base and J lost 6; bases outside the gene matches: 8. This CDR3 spans 16 amino acids. The DNA of the CDR3 is TGTGCCAGCAGCCAAGTTCCGGGACAGGGGATGCATGGCTACACCTTC. Translated, it gives CASSQVPGQGMHGYTF.

Regarding this clonotype: This could be a read error, since a much larger clone is one nucleotide away. The J gene is TRBJ2-7, the V gene TRBV7-9; TRBD2 matches 14 bases. The CDR3 is made up of 20 amino acids. Germline lookup yields CDR1 SEHNR and CDR2 FQNEAQ (reference sequence). J lost 1 base, V lost 5 bases, and 16 bases had no gene match. The CDR3 spells CASSTTAGTSGSLLSYEQYF. CDR3 nucleotide sequence: TGTGCCAGCAGCACGACCGCGGGGACTAGCGGGAGTCTCCTTTCCTACGAGCAGTACTTC.

The chain employs TRBV15 and TRBJ2-5, with D perhaps matching TRBD2 (6 bases). Trimming pared 11 bases from V and 4 bases from J, leaving 17 bases between. Germline assignment: CDR1 LNHNV and CDR2 YYDKDF (reference sequence). The CDR3 is 13 amino acids. The CDR3 reads CAVLAEAGETQYF. The CDR3 nucleotides read TGTGCCGTCCTCGCAGAAGCGGGAGAGACCCAGTACTTC. Using reference TRBV15 and TRBJ2-5 for the parts outside the CDR3, the full variable domain is DAMVIQNPRYQVTQFGKPVTLSCSQTLNHNVMYWYQQKSSQAPKLLFHYYDKDFNNEADTPDNFQSRRPNTSFCFLDIRSPGLGDTAMYLCAVLAEAGETQYFGPGTRLLVL.

This clonotype was detected many times. The chain couples TRBV6-5 to TRBJ2-3, with 8 positions matching TRBD2. The CDR3 has 15 amino acids. V gave up 0 bases and J gave up 5 bases; unmatched junction bases: 4. CDR1 is MNHEY and CDR2 is SVGAGI in the germline V gene. The CDR3 DNA is TGTGCCAGCAGTTACTCGGTTAGCGGGGAAGATACGCAGTATTTT. Protein: CASSYSVSGEDTQYF.

This clonotype has just a few counts. DNA for the CDR3: TGCGCCAGCAGCCAAGAACCCGGCGGGAACTACGAGCAGTACTTC. It is translated as CASSQEPGGNYEQYF. This chain connects TRBV4-3 to TRBJ2-7, with D possibly TRBD2 on 6 matching bases. The germline V gene has CDR1 LGHNA and CDR2 YSLEER. The CDR3 extends over 15 amino acids. The ends were cut back, 0 bases at V and 3 bases at J, with 12 bases in the middle.

The chain is built from TRBV7-8 and TRBJ2-3; 12 bases fit TRBD2. V was pared by 5 bases and J by 4 bases, with 7 bases of the junction left unmatched. CDR3 length: 16 residues. The germline V gene encodes CDR1 SGHVS and CDR2 FQNEAQ. The CDR3 DNA reads as TGTGCCAGCAGCACCTCGACTAGCGGGGGCTCAGATACGCAGTATTTT. Its protein product is CASSTSTSGGSDTQYF.

Of note for this clonotype: At one end the junction does not follow the germline gene, possibly because of a read error. The chain carries TRBV20-1 and TRBJ1-2, with TRBD1 matching over 9 bases. Germline CDR1 and CDR2: DFQATT and SNEGSKA (reference sequence). The CDR3 is 14 amino acids. The CDR3 loop reads CSARQDRGFYGHTF. The CDR3 DNA reads as TGCAGTGCTAGACAGGACAGGGGTTTCTATGGCCACACCTTC.

In this sample, this clonotype turned up once. V is TRBV4-3 and J is TRBJ1-1; D is unclear. Germline V gives CDR1 LGHNA, CDR2 YSLEER. The CDR3 is made up of 15 amino acids. V shed 0 bases and J shed 3 bases, with 11 bases lying between them. The CDR3 spells CASSQDLSADTEAFF. For the CDR3, the DNA is TGCGCCAGCAGCCAAGATCTGTCTGCGGACACTGAAGCTTTCTTT.

The table lists this clonotype with many counts. The chain uses TRBV29-1 and TRBJ2-3; D is unresolved. CDR1 SQVTM and CDR2 ANQGSEA come from the germline V gene. The CDR3 covers 12 residues. V lost 6 bases and J 3 bases, leaving 10 bases between the germline ends. The CDR3 region has the DNA TGCAGCGTCACACAGATTACAGATACGCAGTATTTT. It translates to CSVTQITDTQYF.

The chain joins TRBV3-1 to TRBJ2-3; tentatively, D is TRBD1 (6 bases). The CDR3 is made up of 13 amino acids. V was cut by 10 bases and J by 5 bases, with 16 bases left in between. Germline assignment: CDR1 LGHDT and CDR2 YNNKEL (reference sequence). CDR3 sequence: CATKGVLGDTQYF. The CDR3 coding sequence is TGTGCCACCAAGGGGGTATTGGGAGATACGCAGTATTTT.

This clonotype was recorded at least ten times. The chain carries TRBV15 and TRBJ2-1; tentatively, D is TRBD1 (6 bases). The V gene's germline CDR1 is LNHNV and CDR2 YYDKDF (reference sequence). Trimming removed 7 bases from V and 6 bases from J, with 19 bases in between. This CDR3 contains 15 residues. The CDR3 bases are TGTGCCACCACGAGGGACATCTATAGTGGCAATGAGCAGTTCTTC. Its protein product is CATTRDIYSGNEQFF.

This clonotype was recorded many times. This chain links TRBV12-3 or TRBV12-4 with TRBJ2-3; 11 bases match TRBD1. V shed 1 base, J shed 2 bases, and the junction held 5 bases outside the gene matches. The CDR3 is made up of 17 amino acids. CDR3 sequence (DNA): TGTGCCAGCAGTTTAGTTCGGGACAGGGGGTCCACAGATACGCAGTATTTT. Protein sequence: CASSLVRDRGSTDTQYF.

Notes on this clonotype: One base away lies a much larger clone, so this may be a sequencing read error. The chain joins TRBV28 to TRBJ2-4, with unresolved D. This CDR3 comprises 16 residues. Trimming removed 5 bases at V and 0 bases at J, with 14 bases between. The germline V gene encodes CDR1 MDHEN and CDR2 SYDVKM. The CDR3 nucleotides read TGTGCCAGCAGTCCCCCCCGCCTCCTAGCCAAAAACATTCAGTACTTC. Translating gives CASSPPRLLAKNIQYF.

The table lists this clonotype with a few counts. The chain uses TRBV7-9 and TRBJ2-3, with 10 positions matching TRBD1. Per the germline V gene, CDR1 is SEHNR and CDR2 is FQNEAQ (reference sequence). The CDR3 runs to 16 residues. The J segment lost 2 bases and the V segment lost 4 bases, leaving 6 bases of the junction unmatched. CDR3 protein: CASSYQTGGITDTQYF. CDR3 DNA: TGTGCCAGCAGCTACCAGACAGGGGGCATCACAGATACGCAGTATTTT.

This clonotype has just a few counts. This sequence joins TRBV7-9 and TRBJ2-7, with a weak D call TRBD1 (6 bases). V dropped 6 bases and J dropped 7 bases, with 22 bases sitting between them. The CDR3 has 15 amino acids. The germline gives CDR1 SEHNR, CDR2 FQNEAQ (reference sequence). The CDR3 DNA sequence: TGTGCCAGCAGTACCTCCCGGGACACACCCCTAGAGCAGTACTTC. Amino acid sequence: CASSTSRDTPLEQYF.